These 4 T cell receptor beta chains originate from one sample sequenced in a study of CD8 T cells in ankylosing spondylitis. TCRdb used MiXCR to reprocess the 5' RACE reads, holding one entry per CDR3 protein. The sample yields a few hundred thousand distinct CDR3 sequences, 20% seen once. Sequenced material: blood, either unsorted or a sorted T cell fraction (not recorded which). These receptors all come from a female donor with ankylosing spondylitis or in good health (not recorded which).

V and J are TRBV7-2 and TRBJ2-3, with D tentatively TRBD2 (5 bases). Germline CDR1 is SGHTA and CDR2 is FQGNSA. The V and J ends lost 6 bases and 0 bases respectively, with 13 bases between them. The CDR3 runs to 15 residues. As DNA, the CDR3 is TGTGCCAGCAGGATGAGCGGTACTAGCACAGATACGCAGTATTTT. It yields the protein CASRMSGTSTDTQYF. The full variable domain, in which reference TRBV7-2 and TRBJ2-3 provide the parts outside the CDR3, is GAGVSQSPSNKVTEKGKDVELRCDPISGHTALYWYRQSLGQGLEFLIYFQGNSAPDKSGLPSDRFSAERTGGSVSTLTIQRTQQEDSAVYLCASRMSGTSTDTQYFGPGTRLTVL.

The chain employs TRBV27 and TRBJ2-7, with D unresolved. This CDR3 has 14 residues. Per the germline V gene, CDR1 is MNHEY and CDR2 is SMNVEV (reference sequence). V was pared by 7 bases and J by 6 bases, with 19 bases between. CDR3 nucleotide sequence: TGTGCCAGCACCCCTGGCCCGTCCACCGCCGAGCAGTACTTC. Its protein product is CASTPGPSTAEQYF.

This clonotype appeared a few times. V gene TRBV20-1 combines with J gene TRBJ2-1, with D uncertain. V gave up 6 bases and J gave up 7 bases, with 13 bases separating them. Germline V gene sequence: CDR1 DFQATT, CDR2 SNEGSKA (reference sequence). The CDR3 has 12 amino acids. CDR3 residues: CSAVLRINEQFF. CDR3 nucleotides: TGCAGTGCGGTCCTCCGGATTAATGAGCAGTTCTTC.

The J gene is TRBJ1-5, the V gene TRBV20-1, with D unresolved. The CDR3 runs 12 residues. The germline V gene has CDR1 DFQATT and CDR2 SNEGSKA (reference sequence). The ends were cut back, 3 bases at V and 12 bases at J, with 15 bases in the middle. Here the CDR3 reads CSARRLPFDQHF. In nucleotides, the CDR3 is TGCAGTGCTAGGCGCCTTCCATTTGACCAGCATTTT.